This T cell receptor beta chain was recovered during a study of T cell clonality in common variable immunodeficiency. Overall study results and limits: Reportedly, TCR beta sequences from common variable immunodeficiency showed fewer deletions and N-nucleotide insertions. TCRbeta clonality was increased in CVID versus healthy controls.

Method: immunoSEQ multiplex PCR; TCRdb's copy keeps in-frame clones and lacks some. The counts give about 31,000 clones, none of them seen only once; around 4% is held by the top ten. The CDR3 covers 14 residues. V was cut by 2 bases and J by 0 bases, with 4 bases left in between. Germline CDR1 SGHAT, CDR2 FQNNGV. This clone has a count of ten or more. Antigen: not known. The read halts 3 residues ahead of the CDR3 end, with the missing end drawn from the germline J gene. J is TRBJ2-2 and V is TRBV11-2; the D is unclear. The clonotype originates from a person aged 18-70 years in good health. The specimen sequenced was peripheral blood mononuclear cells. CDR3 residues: CASSLTPNTGELFF. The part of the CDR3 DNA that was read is TGTGCCAGCAGCTTAACACCGAACACCGGGGAG.